A single sample is the source of the 30 T cell receptor beta chains below, sequenced in a study of cytomegalovirus exposure and HLA in healthy donors. Primers included in the PCR were 60 Vbeta and 13 Jbeta primers. Some clones are missing from TCRdb's copy, which holds only in-frame ones; the method was immunoSEQ multiplex PCR. This repertoire shows 150,000 to 200,000 clones, 78% found once; its top ten account for over 10%. Sequencing was performed on PBMCs. All receptors derive from a woman between 45 and 65 years old in good health and CMV-seropositive.

V usage is TRBV23-1 and J usage is TRBJ2-2; tentatively, D is TRBD2 (5 bases). TRBV23-1 is annotated as an ORF whose role is uncertain. This CDR3 is 17 amino acids long. The V end was cut by 0 bases, the J end by 3 bases, with 14 bases between. The chain's CDR3 is CASSQSNGVGYTGELFF. CDR3 bases: TGCGCCAGCAGTCAATCTAACGGGGTAGGGTACACCGGGGAGCTGTTTTTT.

This clone came up a few times. The V gene is TRBV7-6, the J gene TRBJ1-5; D remains ambiguous. V gave up 4 bases and J gave up 6 bases, with 10 bases separating them. The CDR3 extends over 13 amino acids. Germline CDR1 reads SGHVS; CDR2 reads FNYEAQ. CDR3 in amino acids: CASSSGMAQPQHF. In DNA, the CDR3 is TGTGCCAGCAGCTCCGGGATGGCTCAGCCCCAGCATTTT.

The DNA of the CDR3 is TGTGCCAGCAGTGAACAGGGGGGAGTTGGCTACACCTTC. Protein product: CASSEQGGVGYTF. The chain has TRBV6-1 and TRBJ1-2; TRBD1 agrees at 7 bases. V was clipped by 2 bases and J by 7 bases; unmatched bases: 4. Germline V CDR1 and CDR2: MNHNS, SASEGT. The CDR3 extends over 13 amino acids.

This clone was observed a handful of times. The chain carries TRBV9 and TRBJ1-1; 10 bases match TRBD1. V dropped 5 bases and J dropped 5; count of bases not matched to a gene: 9. Germline V gene data show CDR1 as SGDLS and CDR2 as YYNGEE. This CDR3 is 15 amino acids long. CDR3 region: CASSATGGDLTEAFF. CDR3 DNA: TGTGCCAGCAGTGCGACAGGGGGCGATCTGACTGAAGCTTTCTTT.

The chain combines TRBV27 with TRBJ1-1, with 9 bases fitting TRBD1. CDR3 length equals 16 residues. V lost 5 bases and J lost 1; bases outside the gene matches: 8. Germline V gives CDR1 MNHEY, CDR2 SMNVEV (reference sequence). The CDR3 sequence is CASSKQNRGQNTEAFF. The CDR3, as DNA: TGTGCCAGCAGTAAACAGAACAGGGGGCAGAACACTGAAGCTTTCTTT.

The chain links TRBV6-1 to TRBJ2-7; TRBD1 aligns across 10 bases. CDR1 is MNHNS and CDR2 is SASEGT in the germline V gene. CDR3 length: 14 amino acids. The junction had 4 bases not matched to a gene; V was cut back by 4 bases and J by 4 bases. The CDR3 region has the DNA TGTGCCAGCAGTGGAAGGACAGGGGGTTACGAGCAGTACTTC. Translating gives CASSGRTGGYEQYF.

This clone was counted a single time. The V and J genes are TRBV20-1 and TRBJ1-1; no firm D call. The length of the CDR3 is 11 residues. V was trimmed by 6 bases and J by 6 bases, leaving 11 bases between them. Germline V gives CDR1 DFQATT, CDR2 SNEGSKA (reference sequence). The CDR3 loop is CSALPVAEAFF. The CDR3, as DNA: TGCAGTGCACTTCCCGTCGCTGAAGCTTTCTTT.

The chain employs TRBV7-9 and TRBJ2-3; TRBD2 matches at 8 bases. Germline V lookup: CDR1 SEHNR, CDR2 FQNEAQ (reference sequence). The trim removed 3 bases at V and 4 bases at J, leaving 3 bases unmatched. The CDR3 has 14 amino acids. CDR3: CASSFGLAADTQYF. CDR3 sequence (DNA): TGTGCCAGCAGCTTCGGACTAGCCGCAGATACGCAGTATTTT.

DNA of the CDR3: TGTGCCAGCAGCCCCAGAGGCCTTGCCTCCTACGAGCAGTACTTC. It codes for CASSPRGLASYEQYF. The V gene is TRBV14, the J gene TRBJ2-7; D is ambiguous. The CDR3 loop spans 15 amino acids. Germline V gene data show CDR1 as SGHDN and CDR2 as FVKESK. Trimming cost V 4 bases and J 0 bases, with 13 bases left between them. Filled out from reference TRBV14 and TRBJ2-7, the complete variable domain reads EAGVTQFPSHSVIEKGQTVTLRCDPISGHDNLYWYRRVMGKEIKFLLHFVKESKQDESGMPNNRFLAERTGGTYSTLKVQPAELEDSGVYFCASSPRGLASYEQYFGPGTRLTVT.

This clone turned up a few times. CDR3 coding DNA: TGCGCCAGCAGCTCCTTCGATACTGACAGACAAGAGACCCAGTACTTC. It encodes CASSSFDTDRQETQYF. The V call is TRBV5-1, the J call TRBJ2-5; maybe TRBD1 (5 bases). The CDR3 totals 16 residues. Trimming stripped 3 bases from V and 2 bases from J, with 17 bases between. Germline CDR1 and CDR2: SGHRS and YFSETQ. Using reference TRBV5-1 and TRBJ2-5 for the parts outside the CDR3, the full variable domain is KAGVTQTPRYLIKTRGQQVTLSCSPISGHRSVSWYQQTPGQGLQFLFEYFSETQRNKGNFPGRFSGRQFSNSRSEMNVSTLELGDSALYLCASSSFDTDRQETQYFGPGTRLLVL.

The genes are TRBV15 and TRBJ2-5; possibly TRBD2 for D (6 bases). V was pared by 0 bases and J by 5 bases, with 7 bases between. The CDR3 consists of 13 residues. Germline V CDR1 and CDR2: LNHNV, YYDKDF (reference sequence). The DNA for the CDR3 is TGTGCCACCAGCAGAGATCGGGGGGAGACCCAGTACTTC. It codes for CATSRDRGETQYF.

Only a few counts were recorded for this clone. V and J are TRBV4-1 and TRBJ1-2; D is perhaps TRBD1 (5 bases). Trimming took off 5 bases at V and 4 bases at J, with 17 bases between the two ends. The CDR3 is 15 amino acids. Per the germline V gene, CDR1 is MGHRA and CDR2 is YSYEKL. CDR3 in DNA: TGCGCCAGCAGCGGCCGTACAGGATCCTCCTATGGCTACACCTTC. The encoded protein is CASSGRTGSSYGYTF.

CDR3 amino acids: CASSEAFVAGGGNEQFF. The CDR3 DNA reads as TGTGCCAGCAGTGAAGCGTTTGTAGCGGGGGGAGGAAATGAGCAGTTCTTC. The genes are TRBV6-1 and TRBJ2-1; 10 bases are a match to TRBD2. The germline V gene has CDR1 MNHNS and CDR2 SASEGT. The CDR3 has 17 residues. Germline trimming cut 0 bases from V and 7 bases from J; bases unmatched to any gene: 9.

This clone was seen a few times. This chain joins TRBV19 and TRBJ2-5; 7 nucleotides line up with TRBD1. Germline trimming cut 3 bases from V and 4 bases from J; bases unmatched to any gene: 5. CDR3 length: 14 residues. Germline assignment: CDR1 LNHDA and CDR2 SQIVND (reference sequence). CDR3 sequence reads: CASSITGVRETQYF. Here the CDR3 DNA reads TGTGCCAGTAGTATTACAGGGGTGAGAGAGACCCAGTACTTC.

The V and J genes are TRBV10-3 and TRBJ2-1; D uncertain. V was shortened by 0 bases and J by 4 bases, with 10 bases between the two germline ends. Germline V gene lookup returns CDR1 ENHRY and CDR2 SYGVKD. The CDR3 totals 15 residues. In nucleotides, the CDR3 is TGTGCCATCAGTGAGTCTCTGAGGAATTACAATGAGCAGTTCTTC. Its translation is CAISESLRNYNEQFF.

The J gene is TRBJ2-5, the V gene TRBV21-1; TRBD2 is the table's D call, not checked against the DNA. TRBV21-1 is recorded as a pseudogene. This CDR3 region has 18 residues. The CDR3 nucleotides read TGTGCCAGCAGCAAATATAACTTTTGGGGGGAGCTCCGAGAGACCCAGTACTTC. Translating it yields CASSKYNFWGELRETQYF.

This chain uses TRBV5-1 with TRBJ2-2, with D possibly matching TRBD1 (6 bases). Germline CDR1 is SGHRS and CDR2 is YFSETQ. Trimming left V 2 bases short and J 7 bases short, with 12 bases between. The CDR3 contains 14 residues. The CDR3 sequence is CASSFVRGDGELFF. CDR3 bases: TGCGCCAGCAGCTTCGTCAGGGGAGACGGGGAGCTGTTTTTT.

The gene calls are TRBV27 and TRBJ1-1; TRBD1 matches 7 bases. Trimming cost V 2 bases and J 2 bases; bases outside gene matches: 14. The CDR3 spans 18 residues. Germline CDR1 and CDR2: MNHEY and SMNVEV (reference sequence). The DNA for the CDR3 is TGTGCCAGCAGTTTAACCTACCCGACAGGGTTCTTTAACACTGAAGCTTTCTTT. The encoded protein is CASSLTYPTGFFNTEAFF.

This clone has a handful of counts. The chain recombines TRBV5-4 with TRBJ1-1; 7 bases match TRBD1. This CDR3 has 15 amino acids. The ends lost 4 bases at V and 6 bases at J; junction bases unmatched: 12. Per germline, CDR1 SGHNT and CDR2 YYREEE (reference sequence). The CDR3 is CASSPIDRDGAEAFF. In DNA form, the CDR3 reads TGTGCCAGCAGCCCAATTGACAGGGATGGCGCTGAAGCTTTCTTT.

This clone was detected only once. This rearrangement joins TRBV9 to TRBJ2-5; a possible D gene is TRBD2 (7 bases). The germline V gene has CDR1 SGDLS and CDR2 YYNGEE. CDR3 length: 14 residues. With 6 bases removed from V and 1 base from J, the gap between germline ends came to 13 bases. The chain's CDR3 is CASNEAGAQETQYF. The DNA for the CDR3 is TGTGCCAGCAATGAGGCGGGGGCCCAAGAGACCCAGTACTTC.

This clone was seen a few times. J is TRBJ2-3 and V is TRBV25-1; 10 nucleotides line up with TRBD2. This CDR3 contains 16 residues. Trimming cost V 5 bases and J 0 bases; bases outside gene matches: 5. From germline, CDR1 is MGHDK and CDR2 SYGVNS. The CDR3 sequence is CASSSLAGASTDTQYF. Written as DNA, the CDR3 is TGTGCCAGCAGTTCGCTAGCGGGGGCTAGCACAGATACGCAGTATTTT.

The V and J genes are TRBV5-1 and TRBJ2-7; weak D call: TRBD1 (6 bases). The CDR3 is 13 residues long. V was trimmed by 2 bases and J by 2 bases, leaving 8 bases between them. Germline CDR1 SGHRS, CDR2 YFSETQ. The CDR3 DNA reads as TGCGCCAGCAGCTTTACAGGGACCTACGAGCAGTACTTC. Amino acids: CASSFTGTYEQYF.

V and J are TRBV9 and TRBJ2-3; 11 bases fit TRBD2. CDR1 and CDR2 (germline): SGDLS, YYNGEE. J was trimmed by 2 bases and V by 2 bases; bases with no gene match: 4. CDR3 length: 16 amino acids. CDR3 region: CASSVGTSGYTDTQYF. Here the CDR3 DNA reads TGTGCCAGCAGCGTCGGGACTAGCGGTTACACAGATACGCAGTATTTT.

In nucleotides, the CDR3 is TGTGCTTGTAACGGGGGTTTGATGACCCATTCACCCCTCCACTTT. It codes for CACNGGLMTHSPLHF. This chain uses TRBV30 with TRBJ1-6; perhaps TRBD1 as D (5 bases). Germline V gene lookup returns CDR1 GTSNPN and CDR2 SVGIG (reference sequence). The length of the CDR3 is 15 residues.

This chain links TRBV11-3 with TRBJ1-1, with 8 bases identical to TRBD1. The V and J ends lost 5 bases and 1 base, in that order; junction bases with no gene match: 3. The CDR3 is 14 amino acids. CDR1 is SGHNT, CDR2 YENEEA, per germline. The CDR3 bases are TGTGCCAGCAGCCGACAGGGGACGAACACTGAAGCTTTCTTT. Protein sequence: CASSRQGTNTEAFF.

CDR3 in amino acids: CASSPPGQGYNGYTF. DNA of the CDR3: TGTGCCAGCAGTCCTCCGGGACAGGGTTATAATGGCTACACCTTC. The J gene is TRBJ1-2, the V gene TRBV28, with 9 bases that match TRBD1. The CDR3 loop spans 15 amino acids. V shed 5 bases and J 6 bases; nucleotides not matched to a gene: 10. Looked up from germline, CDR1 is MDHEN and CDR2 is SYDVKM.

Of note for this clone: Additional DNA sequences in this sample encode the identical CDR3. V usage is TRBV4-1 and J usage is TRBJ1-2; D gene unclear. The V end lost 1 base, the J end lost 0 bases, and 6 bases lay between the germline ends. Germline V gene lookup returns CDR1 MGHRA and CDR2 YSYEKL. The CDR3 is made up of 14 amino acids. CDR3 sequence: CASSQGTANYGYTF. CDR3 coding DNA: TGCGCCAGCAGCCAAGGTACGGCTAACTATGGCTACACCTTC.

CDR3 DNA: TGTGCCAGCAGTGGCACAGGGGTTCCACAAGAGACCCAGTACTTC. Amino acids: CASSGTGVPQETQYF. The chain carries TRBV2 and TRBJ2-5; 7 nucleotides align to TRBD1. The ends lost 4 bases at V and 2 bases at J; junction bases unmatched: 7. The CDR3 is 15 amino acids. Germline-derived CDR1 and CDR2 are SNHLY and FYNNEI.

The V and J genes are TRBV13 and TRBJ2-1; D is unresolved. The CDR3 spans 13 residues. Germline CDR1 and CDR2: PRHDT and FYEKMQ (reference sequence). V dropped 8 bases and J dropped 1 base, with 9 bases sitting between them. CDR3 protein: CASGYQSYNEQFF. The DNA of the CDR3 is TGTGCCAGCGGTTATCAGTCCTACAATGAGCAGTTCTTC.

The V call is TRBV6-1, the J call TRBJ2-1; tentatively, D is TRBD2 (5 bases). CDR1 and CDR2 (germline): MNHNS, SASEGT. Trimming left V 8 bases short and J 7 bases short, with 18 bases between. The CDR3 covers 14 residues. The CDR3 reads CASAEKDWRNEQFF. The CDR3 region has the DNA TGTGCCAGCGCGGAGAAGGACTGGAGGAATGAGCAGTTCTTC.